These T cell receptor beta chains were read from a single sample in a study of CD4+ T cells in melanoma. Clones were sequenced by immunoSEQ multiplex PCR, and TCRdb holds only the in-frame ones, with some missing. The sample shows some 150,000 clones, roughly 91% of them seen only once. The receptors here all came from a human donor with melanoma. CDR3s include the opening cysteine and the closing phenylalanine or tryptophan. The D gene is left open where the match is weak. Size is stated for part of the rows, as once, few or many counts, or as a class when the clone is expanded.

D	V	J	size	CDR3	DNA
TRBD1	TRBV30	TRBJ1-1	.	CAWSEQGYTEAFF	TGTGCCTGGAGTGAACAGGGGTACACTGAAGCTTTCTTT
TRBD2	TRBV7-2	TRBJ2-3	.	CASSGRDYTDTQYF	TGTGCCAGCAGCGGAAGGGACTACACAGATACGCAGTATTTT
TRBD2	TRBV5-1	TRBJ2-1	.	CASSFSGGPGNEQFF	TGCGCCAGCAGCTTTAGCGGGGGACCTGGAAATGAGCAGTTCTTC
TRBD2	TRBV9	TRBJ2-2	.	CASSVDSGGRRTGELFF	TGTGCCAGCAGCGTAGATAGCGGGGGCCGCCGAACCGGGGAGCTGTTTTTT
TRBD1	TRBV2	TRBJ2-5	.	CASSLQGQGKTQYF	TGTGCCAGCAGTTTACAGGGGCAAGGGAAGACCCAGTACTTC
.	TRBV9	TRBJ1-2	.	CASSVDKRTYGYTF	TGTGCCAGCAGCGTAGATAAACGGACCTATGGCTACACCTTC
TRBD1	TRBV19	TRBJ1-5	.	CASSRGGIGTGINQPQHF	TGTGCCAGTAGTAGAGGAGGGATAGGGACAGGGATAAATCAGCCCCAGCATTTT
.	TRBV18	TRBJ2-1	.	CASSRGTAYNEQFF	TGTGCCTCCTCGAGGGGCACGGCCTACAATGAGCAGTTCTTC
.	TRBV2	TRBJ1-3	.	CASGQGRTGNTIYF	TGTGCCAGCGGGCAGGGACGAACTGGAAACACCATATATTTT
TRBD1	TRBV7-9	TRBJ2-7	.	CASSPSGQGDEQYF	TGTGCCAGCAGCCCCTCGGGACAGGGAGACGAGCAGTACTTC
TRBD1	TRBV7-8	TRBJ2-1	once	CASSLIGLQGFGNEQFF	TGTGCCAGCAGCTTAATCGGGCTACAGGGGTTCGGCAATGAGCAGTTCTTC
.	TRBV9	TRBJ1-4	once	CASSPRQGLANEKLFF	TGTGCCAGCAGCCCCCGACAAGGGCTCGCTAATGAAAAACTGTTTTTT
.	TRBV27	TRBJ2-7	.	CASSLRQGSSYEQYF	TGTGCCAGCAGTTTACGGCAGGGGTCATCCTACGAGCAGTACTTC
.	TRBV5-1	TRBJ1-1	.	CASSDPTEEPTKAFF	TGCGCCAGCAGCGATCCGACGGAGGAGCCAACCAAAGCTTTCTTT
.	TRBV30	TRBJ1-5	.	CAWSPFSGFGGNQPQHF	TGTGCCTGGAGTCCGTTCTCTGGGTTTGGTGGCAATCAGCCCCAGCATTTT
.	TRBV7-6	TRBJ1-6	once	CASSLESWVMRPLHF	TGTGCCAGCAGCTTAGAATCTTGGGTCATGCGACCCCTCCACTTT
.	TRBV5-1	TRBJ2-1	.	CASSLTGGSYNEQFF	TGCGCCAGCAGCTTGACCGGGGGATCCTACAATGAGCAGTTCTTC
.	TRBV5-1	TRBJ1-3	.	CASSLVGGGSGNTIYF	TGCGCCAGCAGCTTGGTAGGCGGAGGCTCTGGAAACACCATATATTTT
.	TRBV2	TRBJ2-3	.	CASAPTDTQYF	TGTGCCAGCGCCCCGACGGATACGCAGTATTTT
TRBD2	TRBV5-5	TRBJ2-1	.	CASSLVPSGGTYNEQFF	TGTGCCAGCAGCTTGGTCCCTAGCGGGGGTACCTACAATGAGCAGTTCTTC
.	TRBV18	TRBJ2-5	once	CASSPGGGRETQYF	TGTGCCAGCTCTCCCGGTGGGGGGCGAGAGACCCAGTACTTC
.	TRBV6-1	TRBJ2-2	.	CASSGNPGHNTGELFF	TGTGCCAGCAGTGGCAACCCGGGACACAACACCGGGGAGCTGTTTTTT
TRBD1	TRBV7-9	TRBJ1-2	.	CASSLTGGAGYGYTF	TGTGCCAGCAGCTTAACAGGGGGCGCCGGCTATGGCTACACCTTC
TRBD1	TRBV19	TRBJ2-3	.	CASSTGQGVGTQYF	TGTGCCAGTAGTACGGGACAGGGCGTAGGCACGCAGTATTTT
TRBD1	TRBV30	TRBJ1-1	many	CAWSRQGTEAFF	TGTGCCTGGAGCAGACAGGGGACTGAAGCTTTCTTT
.	TRBV18	TRBJ2-4	once	CASSPAGTYKNIQYF	TGTGCCAGCTCACCCGCCGGGACATATAAAAACATTCAGTACTTC
.	TRBV7-9	TRBJ2-1	.	CASRGAAEQFF	TGTGCCAGCCGGGGGGCTGCTGAGCAGTTCTTC
TRBD1	TRBV2	TRBJ1-2	.	CASSGDRGIYGYTF	TGTGCCAGCAGTGGGGACAGAGGTATCTATGGCTACACCTTC
TRBD1	TRBV5-1	TRBJ2-2	.	CASSQDRGTGELFF	TGCGCCAGCAGCCAGGACAGGGGGACCGGGGAGCTGTTTTTT
.	TRBV30	TRBJ2-3	.	CAWGASDTQYF	TGTGCCTGGGGGGCATCGGATACGCAGTATTTT
TRBD2	TRBV7-3	TRBJ2-3	.	CASSPSPAGTTDTQYF	TGTGCCAGCAGCCCCAGCCCAGCGGGGACCACAGATACGCAGTATTTT
TRBD1	TRBV28	TRBJ2-1	.	CASSFLGQGSNEQFF	TGTGCCAGCAGTTTCCTCGGACAGGGATCGAATGAGCAGTTCTTC
TRBD2	TRBV5-4	TRBJ2-1	.	CASSRGLAGTNEQFF	TGTGCCAGCAGCCGCGGACTAGCGGGGACCAATGAGCAGTTCTTC
.	TRBV5-6	TRBJ1-2	.	CASSLWGVNYGYTF	TGTGCCAGCAGCTTGTGGGGTGTGAACTATGGCTACACCTTC
TRBD2	TRBV6-1	TRBJ2-3	.	CASSAFERGGTDTQYF	TGTGCCAGCAGTGCGTTCGAGCGGGGGGGCACAGATACGCAGTATTTT
.	TRBV6-1	TRBJ1-2	.	CASRTGFNYGYTF	TGTGCCAGCAGGACGGGATTTAACTATGGCTACACCTTC
.	TRBV5-4	TRBJ1-2	.	CASSLPSGRLGYGYTF	TGTGCCAGCAGCTTGCCATCGGGCAGGCTGGGCTATGGCTACACCTTC
.	TRBV5-1	TRBJ1-1	.	CASSRGSGQTEAFF	TGCGCCAGCAGCCGGGGTTCCGGACAAACTGAAGCTTTCTTT
.	TRBV9	TRBJ1-3	.	CASTPRGSGNTIYF	TGTGCCAGCACCCCACGGGGATCGGGAAACACCATATATTTT
TRBD1	TRBV10-3	TRBJ1-2	.	CAISASGGASDGYTF	TGTGCCATCAGTGCATCAGGGGGCGCTTCGGATGGCTACACCTTC
.	TRBV5-4	TRBJ2-5	.	CASSSPLGETQYF	TGTGCCAGCAGCTCCCCCCTGGGGGAGACCCAGTACTTC
.	TRBV11-1	TRBJ1-3	.	CASSRGLGNTIYF	TGTGCCAGCAGCCGGGGTCTCGGAAACACCATATATTTT
.	TRBV6-6	TRBJ2-7	once	CASSYAGVLGYEQYF	TGTGCCAGCAGTTACGCCGGGGTCCTAGGGTACGAGCAGTACTTC